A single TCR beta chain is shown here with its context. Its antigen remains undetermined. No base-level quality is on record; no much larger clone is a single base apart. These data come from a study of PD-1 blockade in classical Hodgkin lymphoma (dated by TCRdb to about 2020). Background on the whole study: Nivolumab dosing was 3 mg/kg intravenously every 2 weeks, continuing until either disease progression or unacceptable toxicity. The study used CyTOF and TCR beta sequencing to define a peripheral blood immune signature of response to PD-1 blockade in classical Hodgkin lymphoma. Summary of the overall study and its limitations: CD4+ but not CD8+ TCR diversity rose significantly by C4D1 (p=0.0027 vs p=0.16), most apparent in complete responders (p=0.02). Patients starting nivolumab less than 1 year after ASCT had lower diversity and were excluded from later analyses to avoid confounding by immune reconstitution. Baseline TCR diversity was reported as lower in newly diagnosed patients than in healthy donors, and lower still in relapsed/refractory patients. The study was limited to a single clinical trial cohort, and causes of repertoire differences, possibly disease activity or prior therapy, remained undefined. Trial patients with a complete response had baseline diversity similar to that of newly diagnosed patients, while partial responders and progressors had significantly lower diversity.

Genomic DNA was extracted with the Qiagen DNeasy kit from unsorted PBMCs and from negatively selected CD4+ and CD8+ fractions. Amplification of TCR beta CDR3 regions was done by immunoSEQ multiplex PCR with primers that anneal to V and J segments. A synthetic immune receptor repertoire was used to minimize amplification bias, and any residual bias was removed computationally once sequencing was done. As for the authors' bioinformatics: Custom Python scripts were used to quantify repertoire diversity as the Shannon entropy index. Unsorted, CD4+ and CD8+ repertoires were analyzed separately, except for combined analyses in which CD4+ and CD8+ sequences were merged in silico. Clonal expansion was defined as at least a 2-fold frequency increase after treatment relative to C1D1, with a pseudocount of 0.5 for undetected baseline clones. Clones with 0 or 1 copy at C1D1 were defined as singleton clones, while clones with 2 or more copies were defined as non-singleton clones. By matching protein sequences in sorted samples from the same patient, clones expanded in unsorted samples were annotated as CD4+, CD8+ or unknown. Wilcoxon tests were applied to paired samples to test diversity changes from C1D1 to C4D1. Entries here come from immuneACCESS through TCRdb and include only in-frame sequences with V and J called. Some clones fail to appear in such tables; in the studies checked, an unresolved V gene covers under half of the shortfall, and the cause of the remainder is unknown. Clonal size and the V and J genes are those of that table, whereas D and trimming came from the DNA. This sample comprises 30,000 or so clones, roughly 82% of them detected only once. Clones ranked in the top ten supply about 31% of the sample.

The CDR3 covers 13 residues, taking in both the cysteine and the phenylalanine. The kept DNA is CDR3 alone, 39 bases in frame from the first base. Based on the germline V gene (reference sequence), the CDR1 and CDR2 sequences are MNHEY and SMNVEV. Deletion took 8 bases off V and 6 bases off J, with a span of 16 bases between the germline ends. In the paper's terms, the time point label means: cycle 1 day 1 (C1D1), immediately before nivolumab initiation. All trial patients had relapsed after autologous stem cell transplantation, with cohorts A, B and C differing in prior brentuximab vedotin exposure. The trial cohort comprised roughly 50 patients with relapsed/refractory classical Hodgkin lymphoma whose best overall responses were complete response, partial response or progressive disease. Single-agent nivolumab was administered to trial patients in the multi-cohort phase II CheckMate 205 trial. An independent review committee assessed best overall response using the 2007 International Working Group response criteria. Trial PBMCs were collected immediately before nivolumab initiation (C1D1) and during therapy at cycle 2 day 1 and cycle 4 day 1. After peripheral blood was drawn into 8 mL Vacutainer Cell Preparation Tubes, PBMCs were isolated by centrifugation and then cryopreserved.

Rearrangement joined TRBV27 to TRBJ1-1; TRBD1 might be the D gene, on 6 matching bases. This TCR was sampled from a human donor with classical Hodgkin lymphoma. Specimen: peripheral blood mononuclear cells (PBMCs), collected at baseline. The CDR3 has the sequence CASGVYGGPEAFF. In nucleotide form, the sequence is TGTGCCAGCGGAGTTTATGGGGGCCCTGAAGCTTTCTTT.